This T cell receptor (beta chain) was retrieved from a study of blood T cell repertoires in COVID-19. The CDR3 runs 20 residues. Trimming removed 3 bases from V and 0 bases from J, with 24 bases in between. Germline CDR1 reads LGHDT; CDR2 reads YNNKEL (reference sequence). This clone was detected a few times. Some clones are missing from TCRdb's copy, which holds only in-frame ones; the method was immunoSEQ multiplex PCR. There are 300,000 to 400,000 clones in the sample; about 90% occur only once, and under 6.5% lies in the top ten. V gene TRBV3-1 (or the pseudogene TRBV3-2) combines with J gene TRBJ2-4, with D possibly matching TRBD1 (5 bases). Sequences were obtained from peripheral blood. The TCR sequence derives from a woman aged 50 to 60 with COVID-19, enrolled during active disease. The CDR3 coding sequence is TGTGCCAGCAGCCACGACCGAAAATTAGACAGTCACCTAGCCAAAAACATTCAGTACTTC. Amino acid sequence: CASSHDRKLDSHLAKNIQYF.